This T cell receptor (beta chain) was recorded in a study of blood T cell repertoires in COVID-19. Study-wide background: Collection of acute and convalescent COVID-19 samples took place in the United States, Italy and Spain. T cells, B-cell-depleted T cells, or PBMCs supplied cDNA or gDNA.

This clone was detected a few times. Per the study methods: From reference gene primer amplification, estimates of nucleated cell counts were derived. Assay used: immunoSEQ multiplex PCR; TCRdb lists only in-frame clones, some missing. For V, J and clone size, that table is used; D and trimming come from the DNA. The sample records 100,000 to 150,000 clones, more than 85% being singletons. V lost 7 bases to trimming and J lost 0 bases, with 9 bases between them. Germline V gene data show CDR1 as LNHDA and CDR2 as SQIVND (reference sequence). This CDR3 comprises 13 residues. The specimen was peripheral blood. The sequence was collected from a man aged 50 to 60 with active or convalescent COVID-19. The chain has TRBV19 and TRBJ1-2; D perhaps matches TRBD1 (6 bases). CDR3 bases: TGTGCCAGTACGCAGGGGTCTAACTATGGCTACACCTTC. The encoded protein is CASTQGSNYGYTF.